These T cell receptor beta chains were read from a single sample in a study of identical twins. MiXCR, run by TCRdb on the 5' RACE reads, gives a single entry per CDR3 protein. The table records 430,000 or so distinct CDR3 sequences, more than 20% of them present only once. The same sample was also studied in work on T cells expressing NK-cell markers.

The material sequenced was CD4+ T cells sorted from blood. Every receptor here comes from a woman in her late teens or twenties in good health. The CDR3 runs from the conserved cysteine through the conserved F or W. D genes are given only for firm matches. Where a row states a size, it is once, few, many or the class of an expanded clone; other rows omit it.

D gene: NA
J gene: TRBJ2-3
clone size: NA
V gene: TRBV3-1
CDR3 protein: CASSLPGHTGTDTQYF
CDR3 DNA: TGTGCCAGCAGCCTACCGGGCCACACAGGGACAGATACGCAGTATTTT

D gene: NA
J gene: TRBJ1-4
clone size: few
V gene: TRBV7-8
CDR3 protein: CASTVGPLGEKLFF
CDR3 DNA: TGTGCCAGCACCGTTGGCCCCCTGGGGGAAAAACTGTTTTTT

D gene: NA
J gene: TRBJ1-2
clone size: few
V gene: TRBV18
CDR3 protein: CASSREGSYGYTF
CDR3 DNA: TGTGCCAGCTCCCGGGAGGGGAGCTATGGCTACACCTTC

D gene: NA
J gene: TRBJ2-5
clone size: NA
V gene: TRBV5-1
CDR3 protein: CASSGRDTSYQETQYF
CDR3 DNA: TGCGCCAGCAGCGGCCGGGACACTTCGTACCAAGAGACCCAGTACTTC

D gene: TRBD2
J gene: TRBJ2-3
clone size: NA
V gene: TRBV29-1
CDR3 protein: CSVTGSGSTTDTQYF
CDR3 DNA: TGCAGCGTCACCGGAAGCGGGAGTACAACAGATACGCAGTATTTT

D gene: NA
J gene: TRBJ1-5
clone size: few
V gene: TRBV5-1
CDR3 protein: CASSLEGFLQPQHF
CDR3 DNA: TGCGCCAGCAGCTTGGAGGGGTTCCTTCAGCCCCAGCATTTT

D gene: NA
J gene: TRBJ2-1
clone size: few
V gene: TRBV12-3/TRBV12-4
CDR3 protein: CASSLVGKGHEQFF
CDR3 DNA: TGTGCCAGCAGTTTAGTGGGCAAAGGGCATGAGCAGTTCTTC

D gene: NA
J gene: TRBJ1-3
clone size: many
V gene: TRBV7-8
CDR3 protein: CASSLRTPSGNTIYF
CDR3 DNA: TGTGCCAGCAGCCTTCGGACACCCTCTGGAAACACCATATATTTT

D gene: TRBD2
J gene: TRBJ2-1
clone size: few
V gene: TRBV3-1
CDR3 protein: CASSQDFGGAKDEQFF
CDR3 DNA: TGTGCCAGCAGCCAAGATTTCGGGGGGGCCAAGGATGAGCAGTTCTTC

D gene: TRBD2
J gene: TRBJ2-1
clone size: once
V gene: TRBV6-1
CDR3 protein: CASIRVAGGRDNEQFF
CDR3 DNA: TGTGCCAGCATTCGGGTAGCGGGGGGAAGAGACAATGAGCAGTTCTTC

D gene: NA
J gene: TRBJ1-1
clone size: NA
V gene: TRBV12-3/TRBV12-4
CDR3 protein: CASSSRQVMNTEAFF
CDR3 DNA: TGTGCCAGCAGTTCCCGACAGGTAATGAACACTGAAGCTTTCTTT

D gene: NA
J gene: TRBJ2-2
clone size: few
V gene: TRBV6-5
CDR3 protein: CASSYEVNTGELFF
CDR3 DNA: TGTGCCAGCAGTTATGAGGTGAACACCGGGGAGCTGTTTTTT

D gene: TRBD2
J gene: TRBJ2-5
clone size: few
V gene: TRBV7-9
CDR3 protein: CASSLGVASGYEETQYF
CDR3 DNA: TGTGCCAGCAGCTTAGGTGTGGCTAGCGGATACGAAGAGACCCAGTACTTC

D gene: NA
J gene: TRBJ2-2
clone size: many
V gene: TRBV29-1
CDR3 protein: CSVQDSANTGELFF
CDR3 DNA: TGCAGCGTCCAAGACAGCGCGAACACCGGGGAGCTGTTTTTT

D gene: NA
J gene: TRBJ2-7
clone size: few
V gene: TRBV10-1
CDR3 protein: CASSERADPHEQYF
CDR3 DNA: TGCGCCAGCAGTGAAAGGGCGGATCCCCACGAGCAGTACTTC

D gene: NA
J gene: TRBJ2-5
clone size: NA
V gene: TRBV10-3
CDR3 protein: CAISDNQETQYF
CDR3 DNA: TGTGCCATCAGTGATAATCAAGAGACCCAGTACTTC

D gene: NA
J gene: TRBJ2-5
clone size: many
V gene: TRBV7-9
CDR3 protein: CASSLGVGLIQETQYF
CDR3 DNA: TGTGCCAGCAGCTTAGGGGTCGGGTTGATCCAAGAGACCCAGTACTTC

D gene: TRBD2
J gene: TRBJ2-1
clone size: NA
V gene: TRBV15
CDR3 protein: CATSTPVGTSGKNEQFF
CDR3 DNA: TGTGCCACCAGCACCCCCGTGGGGACTAGCGGAAAGAATGAGCAGTTCTTC

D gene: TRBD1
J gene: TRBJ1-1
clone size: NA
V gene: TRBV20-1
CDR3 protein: CSARYYGQGRTEAFF
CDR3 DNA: TGCAGTGCTAGATACTACGGACAGGGTAGAACTGAAGCTTTCTTT

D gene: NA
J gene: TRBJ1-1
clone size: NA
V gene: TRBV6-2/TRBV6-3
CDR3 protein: CASSYTVNTEAFF
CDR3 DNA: TGTGCCAGCAGTTACACAGTGAACACTGAAGCTTTCTTT

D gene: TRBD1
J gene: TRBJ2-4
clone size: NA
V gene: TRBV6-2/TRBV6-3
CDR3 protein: CASSRRVDREAKNIQYF
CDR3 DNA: TGTGCCAGCAGTCGACGGGTCGACAGGGAGGCCAAAAACATTCAGTACTTC

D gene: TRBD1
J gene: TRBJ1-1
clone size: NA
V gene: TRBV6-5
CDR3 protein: CASSYGTGWVGNTEAFF
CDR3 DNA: TGTGCCAGCAGTTACGGGACAGGGTGGGTTGGGAACACTGAAGCTTTCTTT

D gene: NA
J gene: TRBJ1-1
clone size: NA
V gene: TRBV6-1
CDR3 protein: CASSDFLRGAGVTAFF
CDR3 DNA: TGTGCCAGCAGTGATTTTTTGAGGGGGGCTGGTGTAACAGCTTTCTTT

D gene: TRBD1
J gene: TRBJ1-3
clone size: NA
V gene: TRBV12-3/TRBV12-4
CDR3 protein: CASSSQGSSGNTIYF
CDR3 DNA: TGTGCCAGCAGCTCACAGGGGAGCTCTGGAAACACCATATATTTT

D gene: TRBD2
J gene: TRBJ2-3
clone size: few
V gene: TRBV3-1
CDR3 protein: CASSLWTSGSSTDTQYF
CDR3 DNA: TGTGCCAGCAGCCTCTGGACTAGCGGGAGTAGCACAGATACGCAGTATTTT

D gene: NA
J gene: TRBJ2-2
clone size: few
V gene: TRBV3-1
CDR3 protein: CASSQERGGGELFF
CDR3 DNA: TGTGCCAGCAGCCAAGAAAGGGGTGGCGGGGAGCTGTTTTTT

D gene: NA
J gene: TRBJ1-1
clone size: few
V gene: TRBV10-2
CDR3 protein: CASSEKALEAFF
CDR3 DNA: TGCGCCAGCAGTGAGAAGGCCCTTGAAGCTTTCTTT

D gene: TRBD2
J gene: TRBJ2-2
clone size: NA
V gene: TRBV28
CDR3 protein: CASSHSGSGTGELFF
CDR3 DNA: TGTGCCAGCAGTCATAGCGGGAGCGGCACCGGGGAGCTGTTTTTT

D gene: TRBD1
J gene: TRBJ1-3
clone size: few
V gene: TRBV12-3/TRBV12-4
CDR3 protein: CASRKTGTLGNTIYF
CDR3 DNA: TGTGCCAGCAGGAAGACAGGGACCCTTGGAAACACCATATATTTT

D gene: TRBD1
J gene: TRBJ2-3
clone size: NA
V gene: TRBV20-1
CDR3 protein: CSVKAGGTDTQYF
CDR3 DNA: TGCAGTGTCAAAGCAGGGGGAACAGATACGCAGTATTTT

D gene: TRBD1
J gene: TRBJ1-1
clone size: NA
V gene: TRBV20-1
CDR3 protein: CSAREEGARTEAFF
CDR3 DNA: TGCAGTGCTAGAGAGGAGGGGGCGCGGACTGAAGCTTTCTTT

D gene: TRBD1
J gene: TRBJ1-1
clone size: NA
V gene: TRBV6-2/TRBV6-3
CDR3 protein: CASSKMRTGENTEAFF
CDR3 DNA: TGTGCCAGCAGTAAGATGCGGACAGGGGAAAACACTGAAGCTTTCTTT

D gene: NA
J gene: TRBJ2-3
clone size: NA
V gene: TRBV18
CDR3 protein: CASSPNRGMGTDTQYF
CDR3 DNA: TGTGCCAGCTCACCAAACCGGGGGATGGGCACAGATACGCAGTATTTT

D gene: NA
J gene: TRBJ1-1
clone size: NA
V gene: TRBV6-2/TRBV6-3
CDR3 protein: CASRTHRNTEAFF
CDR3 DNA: TGTGCCAGCAGGACTCACAGGAACACTGAAGCTTTCTTT

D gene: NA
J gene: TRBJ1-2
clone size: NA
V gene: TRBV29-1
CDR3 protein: CSVVVLEGYYGYTF
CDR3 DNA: TGCAGCGTTGTGGTCCTAGAGGGGTACTATGGCTACACCTTC

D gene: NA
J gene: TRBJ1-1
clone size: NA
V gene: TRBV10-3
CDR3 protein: CAISGQPKHEAFF
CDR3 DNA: TGTGCCATCAGCGGACAGCCTAAACATGAAGCTTTCTTT

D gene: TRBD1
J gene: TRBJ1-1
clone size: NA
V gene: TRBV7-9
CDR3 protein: CASSFTGTAGWPSF
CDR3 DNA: TGTGCCAGCAGCTTTACCGGGACAGCTGGATGGCCGTCCTTT

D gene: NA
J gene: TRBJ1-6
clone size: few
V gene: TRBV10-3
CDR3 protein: CAISEGSVSNSPLHF
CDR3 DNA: TGTGCCATCAGTGAGGGTTCAGTGAGCAATTCACCCCTCCACTTT

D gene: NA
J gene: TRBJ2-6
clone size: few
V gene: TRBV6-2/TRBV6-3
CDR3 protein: CASSYLVPGANVLTF
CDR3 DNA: TGTGCCAGCAGTTACTTGGTGCCCGGGGCCAACGTCCTGACTTTC

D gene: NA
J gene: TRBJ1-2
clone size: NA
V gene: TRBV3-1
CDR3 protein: CASSHGGNGYTF
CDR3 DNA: TGTGCCAGCAGCCACGGGGGGAATGGCTACACCTTC